These 10 T cell receptor beta chains were all obtained from the same sample, sequenced in a study of monozygotic twins with inflammatory bowel disease. TCRdb reprocessed the 5' RACE reads, with one entry per CDR3 protein and no DNA. The sample's table shows fewer than 550,000 distinct CDR3 sequences. Sequenced: blood. The receptors derive from a human donor with ulcerative colitis or Crohn's disease, or a healthy co-twin of an affected twin (not recorded which).

J is TRBJ2-1 and V is TRBV20-1; lacking DNA, the TRBD2 call made by TCRdb goes unchecked. The CDR3 has 14 residues. Germline CDR1 and CDR2: DFQATT and SNEGSKA (reference sequence). This chain's CDR3 is CSAPGLAGVNEQFF.

The genes are TRBV7-8 and TRBJ2-7. CDR3 size: 13 residues. Germline V gene sequence: CDR1 SGHVS, CDR2 FQNEAQ. CDR3 sequence reads: CASSLGRALEQYF.

The chain joins TRBV20-1 to TRBJ2-2; TCRdb lists TRBD2, though no DNA is available to test this call. Germline lookup yields CDR1 DFQATT and CDR2 SNEGSKA (reference sequence). CDR3 length: 15 amino acids. CDR3 loop: CSAPLIAGVAGELFF.

The chain links TRBV14 to TRBJ2-2; TCRdb calls TRBD1, which cannot be checked without DNA. The CDR3 contains 19 residues. Looked up from germline, CDR1 is SGHDN and CDR2 is FVKESK. The CDR3 loop is CASSRTGDGDIANTGELFF.

This chain links TRBV3-1 with TRBJ2-1; the D call of TRBD1 rests on TCRdb alone, since no DNA is present to check it. The CDR3 is made up of 14 amino acids. Germline CDR1 LGHDT, CDR2 YNNKEL (reference sequence). The CDR3 spells CASSQEEGYNEQFF.

The rearrangement links TRBV29-1 to TRBJ2-7; no DNA is available, so the TRBD1 call from TCRdb remains unchecked. Germline CDR1 SQVTM, CDR2 ANQGSEA. The CDR3 loop spans 12 amino acids. The CDR3 here is CSAKYQGTEQYF.

The CDR3 is CASSLASVSGELFF. The chain is built from TRBV7-2 and TRBJ2-2. CDR1 is SGHTA and CDR2 is FQGNSA in the germline V gene. This CDR3 spans 14 amino acids.

The gene calls are TRBV7-3 and TRBJ2-2. The CDR3 covers 15 residues. Germline V gene data show CDR1 as SGHTA and CDR2 as FQGTGA. CDR3 in amino acids: CASSLGGAITGELFF.

V gene TRBV27 combines with J gene TRBJ1-2; as DNA is missing, the TRBD1 call by TCRdb cannot be tested. Germline V gives CDR1 MNHEY, CDR2 SMNVEV (reference sequence). This CDR3 comprises 14 residues. The CDR3 reads CASSSGGGPYGYTF.

The rearrangement uses TRBV5-1 and TRBJ1-5; without DNA, the TCRdb call of TRBD1 cannot be checked. CDR1 SGHRS and CDR2 YFSETQ come from the germline V gene. The CDR3 is 14 residues long. CDR3 protein: CASGGGVYNQPQHF.